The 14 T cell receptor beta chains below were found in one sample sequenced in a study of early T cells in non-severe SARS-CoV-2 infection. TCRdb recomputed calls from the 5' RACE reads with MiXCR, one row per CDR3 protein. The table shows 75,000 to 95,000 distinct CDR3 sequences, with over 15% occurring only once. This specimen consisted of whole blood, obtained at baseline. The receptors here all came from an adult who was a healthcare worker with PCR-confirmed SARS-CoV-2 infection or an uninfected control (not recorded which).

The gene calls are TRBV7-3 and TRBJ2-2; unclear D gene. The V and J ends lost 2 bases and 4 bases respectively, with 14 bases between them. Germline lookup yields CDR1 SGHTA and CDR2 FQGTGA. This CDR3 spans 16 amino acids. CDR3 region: CASSLVGPHPTGELFF. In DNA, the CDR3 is TGTGCCAGCAGCTTAGTTGGCCCACACCCCACCGGGGAGCTGTTTTTT. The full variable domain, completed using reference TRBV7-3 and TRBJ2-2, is GAGVSQTPSNKVTEKGKYVELRCDPISGHTALYWYRQSLGQGPEFLIYFQGTGAADDSGLPNDRFFAVRPEGSVSTLKIQRTERGDSAVYLCASSLVGPHPTGELFFGEGSRLTVL.

CDR3 coding DNA: TGTGCCAGCACCGGTGGGTACGAGCAGTACTTC. The encoded protein is CASTGGYEQYF. This chain connects TRBV25-1 to TRBJ2-7; D unresolved. CDR1 and CDR2 from the germline V gene are MGHDK and SYGVNS. CDR3 size: 11 residues. With 7 bases removed from V and 4 bases from J, the gap between germline ends came to 8 bases.

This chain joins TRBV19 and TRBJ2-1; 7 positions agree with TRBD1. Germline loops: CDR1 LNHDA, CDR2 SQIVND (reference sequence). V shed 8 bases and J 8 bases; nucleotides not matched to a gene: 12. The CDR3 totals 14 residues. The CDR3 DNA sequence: TGTGCCAGTCGTAGGGGGCGCGAAACGGATGAGCAGTTCTTC. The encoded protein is CASRRGRETDEQFF.

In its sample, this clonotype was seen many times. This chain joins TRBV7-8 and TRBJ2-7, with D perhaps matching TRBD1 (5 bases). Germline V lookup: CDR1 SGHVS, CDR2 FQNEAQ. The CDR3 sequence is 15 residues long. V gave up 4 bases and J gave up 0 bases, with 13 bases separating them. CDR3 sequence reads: CASSSPWGDSYEQYF. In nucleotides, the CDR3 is TGTGCCAGCAGCTCCCCGTGGGGCGACTCCTACGAGCAGTACTTC.

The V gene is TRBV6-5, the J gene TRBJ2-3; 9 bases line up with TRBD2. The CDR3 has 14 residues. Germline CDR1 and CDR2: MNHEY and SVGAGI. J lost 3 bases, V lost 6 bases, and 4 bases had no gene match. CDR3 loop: CASRVAGATDTQYF. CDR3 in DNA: TGTGCCAGCAGGGTAGCGGGAGCTACAGATACGCAGTATTTT.

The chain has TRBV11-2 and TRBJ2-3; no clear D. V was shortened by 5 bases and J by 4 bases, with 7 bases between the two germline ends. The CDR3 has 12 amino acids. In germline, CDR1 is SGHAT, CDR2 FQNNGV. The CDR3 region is CASSRRSDTQYF. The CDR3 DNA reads TGTGCCAGCAGCCGACGATCAGATACGCAGTATTTT.

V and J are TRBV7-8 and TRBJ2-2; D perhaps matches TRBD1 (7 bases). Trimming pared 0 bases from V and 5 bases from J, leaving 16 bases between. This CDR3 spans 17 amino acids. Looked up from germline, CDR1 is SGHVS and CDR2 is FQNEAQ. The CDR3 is CASSLASSPGGTGELFF. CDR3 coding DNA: TGTGCCAGCAGCTTAGCTAGTTCTCCAGGGGGGACCGGGGAGCTGTTTTTT. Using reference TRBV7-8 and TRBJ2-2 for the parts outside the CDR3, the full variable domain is GAGVSQSPRYKVAKRGQDVALRCDPISGHVSLFWYQQALGQGPEFLTYFQNEAQLDKSGLPSDRFFAERPEGSVSTLKIQRTQQEDSAVYLCASSLASSPGGTGELFFGEGSRLTVL.

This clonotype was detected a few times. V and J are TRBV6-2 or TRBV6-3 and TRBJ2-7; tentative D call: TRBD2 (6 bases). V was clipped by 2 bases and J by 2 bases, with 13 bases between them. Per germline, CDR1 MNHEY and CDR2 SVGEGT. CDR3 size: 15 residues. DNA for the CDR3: TGTGCCAGCAGTTACAAGGCGGGAACGACCTACGAGCAGTACTTC. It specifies CASSYKAGTTYEQYF.

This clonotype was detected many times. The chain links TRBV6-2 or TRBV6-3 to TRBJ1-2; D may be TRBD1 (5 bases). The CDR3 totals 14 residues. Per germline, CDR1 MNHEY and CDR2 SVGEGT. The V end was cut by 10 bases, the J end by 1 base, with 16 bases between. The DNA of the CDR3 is TGTGCCACCAGGAGAGACAGATATAACTATGGCTACACCTTC. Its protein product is CATRRDRYNYGYTF.

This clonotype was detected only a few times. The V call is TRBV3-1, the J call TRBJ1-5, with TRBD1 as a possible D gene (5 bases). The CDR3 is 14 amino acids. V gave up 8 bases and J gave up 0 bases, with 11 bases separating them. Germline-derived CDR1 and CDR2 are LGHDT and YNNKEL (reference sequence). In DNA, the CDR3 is TGTGCCAGCGCCCCTGGGGGTAGCAATCAGCCCCAGCATTTT. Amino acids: CASAPGGSNQPQHF.

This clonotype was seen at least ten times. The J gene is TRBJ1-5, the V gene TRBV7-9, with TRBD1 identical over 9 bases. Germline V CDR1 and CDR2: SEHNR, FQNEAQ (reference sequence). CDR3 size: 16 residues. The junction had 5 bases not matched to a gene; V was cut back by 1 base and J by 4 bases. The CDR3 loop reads CASSLVGQGFNQPQHF. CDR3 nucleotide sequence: TGTGCCAGCAGCTTAGTTGGACAGGGGTTTAATCAGCCCCAGCATTTT.

The CDR3 reads CSASSVRDQPQHF. CDR3 bases: TGCAGTGCTAGTAGTGTTCGGGATCAGCCCCAGCATTTT. The rearrangement uses TRBV20-1 and TRBJ1-5; D is undetermined. The CDR3 is made up of 13 amino acids. V was clipped by 3 bases and J by 5 bases, with 11 bases between them. Germline assignment: CDR1 DFQATT and CDR2 SNEGSKA (reference sequence).

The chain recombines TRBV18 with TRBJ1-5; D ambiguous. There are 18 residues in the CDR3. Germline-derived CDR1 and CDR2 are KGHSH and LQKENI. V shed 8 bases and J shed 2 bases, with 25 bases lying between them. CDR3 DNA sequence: TGTGCCAGCCCCCCCGTTCACCCAGGAGGGCTAGGCAATCAGCCCCAGCATTTT. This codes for CASPPVHPGGLGNQPQHF.

CDR3 residues: CASPPVLTPITDTQYF. CDR3 DNA: TGTGCCAGCCCTCCTGTTTTGACACCGATCACAGATACGCAGTATTTT. The genes are TRBV27 and TRBJ2-3, with no clear D. The CDR3 extends over 16 amino acids. V shed 8 bases and J shed 2 bases, with 20 bases lying between them. The germline CDR1 and CDR2 sequences are MNHEY and SMNVEV (reference sequence).